This T cell receptor beta chain appears in the sequencing data of a study of technical replicates of blood from a handful of donors (dated by TCRdb to 2015 to 2018). Library preparation was by the immunoSEQ multiplex PCR assay. TCRdb re-hosts the immuneACCESS table, in-frame sequences only. Its copies lack some clones; in the studies checked, an unresolved V gene accounts for under half of them, and the cause for the rest is not known. The sample data list 73,000 or so clones, and over 75% of these were observed just once. Just under 0.25% of the sample comes from the top ten. As encoded in the germline V gene, CDR1 is MGHRA while CDR2 is YSYEKL. From its cysteine to its phenylalanine, the CDR3 spans 18 amino acids. The DNA shown is the 54-base CDR3, in frame from base 1. The germline V and J ends show losses of 1 base and 2 bases respectively, and no gene match explains 1 base of the junction. Details on this clone: Its antigen is currently not known. No much larger clone exists at a distance of one base, and base qualities are not known.

The sequence derives from a human donor in good health. The material sequenced was T cells isolated from PBMCs. Recombination connected TRBV4-1 to TRBJ2-6; 14 nucleotides in the junction match TRBD2. CDR3 reads: CASSQGGLAGAGANVLTF. The DNA sequence follows: TGCGCCAGCAGCCAAGGGGGACTAGCGGGAGCTGGGGCCAACGTCCTGACTTTC.